These T cell receptor beta chains were read from a single sample in a study of human T cells and chemical hapten exposure. TCRdb ran MiXCR on the RACE reads and lists one entry per CDR3 protein. This sample has 82,000 or so distinct CDR3 sequences, with over 10% found just once. The starting material was whole blood, obtained in connection with sensitization to the hapten diphenylcyclopropenone (DPC). Source of these receptors: a woman aged 45-65 years with alopecia areata. Some clones in this sample may be carry-over from other donors' samples. Both conserved end residues are part of each CDR3.

V gene	CDR3 length	J gene	CDR3 protein
TRBV11-3	15	TRBJ2-2	CASSAGGPNTGELFF
TRBV7-8	14	TRBJ1-1	CASSLGRGNTEAFF
TRBV5-1	14	TRBJ2-1	CASSPGTGVREQFF
TRBV11-2	15	TRBJ2-5	CASSLGPRLIETQYF
TRBV19	13	TRBJ1-4	CASSTTTNEKLFF
TRBV29-1	10	TRBJ1-1	CSVGGEKAFF
TRBV24-1	16	TRBJ2-2	CATSDLGRVNTGELFF
TRBV7-3	17	TRBJ2-1	CASSRRGSSGSVNEQFF
TRBV7-9	15	TRBJ1-2	CASSLASGGGYGYTF
TRBV7-2	16	TRBJ2-1	CASSLAGRLTGVHQFF
TRBV6-6	13	TRBJ2-7	CASRDRPPYEQYF
TRBV20-1	14	TRBJ2-1	CSAMTSGGYNEQFF
TRBV6-5	16	TRBJ2-2	CASSYSNRGGTGELFF
TRBV4-2	15	TRBJ2-1	CASSQALPNYNEQFF
TRBV7-8	14	TRBJ1-5	CASSFSQRNQPQHF
TRBV7-9	16	TRBJ2-3	CASSSPKESFTDTQYF
TRBV5-1	14	TRBJ2-7	CASSPRQGSYEQYF
TRBV11-2	13	TRBJ2-7	CASSSGNPYEQYF
TRBV20-1	15	TRBJ1-4	CSARPRFGANEKLFF
TRBV6-5	17	TRBJ2-1	CASSYSETGGRHNEQFF
TRBV3-1	12	TRBJ2-7	CASSQVGSEQYF
TRBV5-1	15	TRBJ2-1	CASSLRDSTYNEQFF
TRBV5-1	15	TRBJ1-1	CASRTADRGGTEAFF
TRBV20-1	15	TRBJ1-5	CSAGPGQGYNQPQHF
TRBV11-3	13	TRBJ2-7	CASSLEGFNEQYF
TRBV10-3	16	TRBJ2-3	CAISESGVGGPDTQYF
TRBV5-5	16	TRBJ2-5	CASSFFGGKAQETQYF
TRBV6-5	13	TRBJ2-5	CASSYGDRETQYF
TRBV15	17	TRBJ1-5	CATSGDFWTGGKKSQHF
TRBV18	13	TRBJ2-5	CASSGQAQETQYF
TRBV10-3	14	TRBJ2-2	CAIKRELNTGELFF
TRBV29-1	12	TRBJ1-1	CSVIRGTNEAFF
TRBV25-1	16	TRBJ2-1	CASSGRLGDRGNEQFF
TRBV27	16	TRBJ2-3	CASSFLVRGGTDTQYF
TRBV20-1	14	TRBJ2-5	CSATPGQGIETQYF
TRBV28	14	TRBJ2-3	CASSFSLSTDTQYF
TRBV9	8	TRBJ2-3	CASSLVDF
TRBV28	15	TRBJ2-3	CASSPSGRAADTQYF
TRBV29-1	12	TRBJ2-7	CSVEAVRGEQYF
TRBV2	15	TRBJ1-4	CASSESGGIGEKLFF